This T cell receptor (beta chain) was observed in a study of OX40 agonist ivuxolimab in advanced cancers. Profiling relied on immunoSEQ multiplex PCR, and the TCRdb table lists in-frame clones only, not all of them. This sample has 65,000 or so clones, with roughly 80% found just once. The trim removed 4 bases at V and 3 bases at J, leaving 7 bases unmatched. This CDR3 is built from 16 residues. Germline V lookup: CDR1 SGHRS, CDR2 YFSETQ. The study, taken as a whole, reports: The expanded peripheral T cells' antigen specificity was not determined.

On this clone itself: Antigen unknown.

The specimen comprised CD4+ or CD8+ T cells sorted from blood, sampled in a trial of the OX40 agonist ivuxolimab. The chain carries TRBV5-1 and TRBJ2-3, with 11 bases fitting TRBD2. The origin of this receptor is an adult with an advanced solid tumor such as melanoma, head and neck, liver or kidney cancer. The CDR3 loop is CASSPSTSGTTDTQYF. The DNA for the CDR3 is TGCGCCAGCAGCCCCTCGACTAGCGGGACAACAGATACGCAGTATTTT.